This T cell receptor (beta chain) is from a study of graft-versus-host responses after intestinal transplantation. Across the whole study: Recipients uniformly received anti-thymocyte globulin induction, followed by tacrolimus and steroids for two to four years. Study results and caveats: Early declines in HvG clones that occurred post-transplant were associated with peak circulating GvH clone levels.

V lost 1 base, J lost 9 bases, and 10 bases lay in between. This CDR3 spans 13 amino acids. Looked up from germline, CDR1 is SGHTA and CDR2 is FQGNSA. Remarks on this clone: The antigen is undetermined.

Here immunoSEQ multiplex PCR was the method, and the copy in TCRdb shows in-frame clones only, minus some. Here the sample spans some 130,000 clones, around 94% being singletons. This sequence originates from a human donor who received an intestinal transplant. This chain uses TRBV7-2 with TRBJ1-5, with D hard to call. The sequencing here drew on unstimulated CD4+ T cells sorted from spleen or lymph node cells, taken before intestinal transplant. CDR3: CASSLGEERPQHF. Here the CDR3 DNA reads TGTGCCAGCAGCTTAGGGGAGGAAAGGCCCCAGCATTTT.